A single sample is the source of the 30 T cell receptor beta chains below, sequenced in a study of shared clonotypes between healthy human individuals. Clones were sequenced by immunoSEQ multiplex PCR, and TCRdb holds only the in-frame ones, with some missing. In the table there are millions of clones, 93% of which are singletons. Sequenced material: naive CD4+ T cells from PBMCs. As to subset: CD45RA+ positively selected. The origin of the receptors is a young man in good health. Some clones in this sample may be carry-over from other donors' samples.

This clone has a handful of counts. This sequence joins TRBV7-9 and TRBJ1-1; 7 bases map to TRBD1. The junction had 5 bases not matched to a gene; V was cut back by 8 bases and J by 2 bases. CDR3 size: 13 residues. CDR1 and CDR2 (germline): SEHNR, FQNEAQ (reference sequence). CDR3 DNA sequence: TGTGCCAGCGGGGACAGACGCAACACTGAAGCTTTCTTT. Protein sequence: CASGDRRNTEAFF.

This chain uses TRBV30 with TRBJ2-7; no clear D. The CDR3 extends over 15 amino acids. V was cut by 1 base and J by 0 bases, with 13 bases left in between. The germline V gene has CDR1 GTSNPN and CDR2 SVGIG (reference sequence). The CDR3 is CAWSGWTASSYEQYF. CDR3 bases: TGTGCCTGGAGTGGTTGGACGGCGAGCTCCTACGAGCAGTACTTC.

V usage is TRBV5-5 and J usage is TRBJ1-5; D may be TRBD1 (6 bases). V lost 0 bases, J lost 7 bases, and 8 bases lay in between. The CDR3 loop spans 13 amino acids. Germline lookup yields CDR1 SGHKS and CDR2 YYEKEE (reference sequence). CDR3 bases: TGTGCCAGCAGCTTGGGCCAGGGGCAGCCCCAGCATTTT. Residues: CASSLGQGQPQHF.

This sequence joins TRBV4-3 and TRBJ2-7; no clear D. From germline, CDR1 is LGHNA and CDR2 YSLEER. Trimming left V 0 bases short and J 4 bases short, with 13 bases between. This CDR3 spans 15 amino acids. The CDR3 spells CASSQDSGSPYEQYF. The CDR3 DNA is TGCGCCAGCAGCCAAGATTCGGGCAGTCCATACGAGCAGTACTTC.

J is TRBJ2-1 and V is TRBV5-5; 8 bases line up with TRBD1. CDR1 and CDR2 from the germline V gene are SGHKS and YYEKEE (reference sequence). The V and J ends lost 3 bases and 6 bases, in that order; junction bases with no gene match: 2. The CDR3 has 13 amino acids. DNA for the CDR3: TGTGCCAGCAGCTCAACAGGGGGCAATGAGCAGTTCTTC. Protein: CASSSTGGNEQFF.

CDR3 sequence (DNA): TGTGCCAGCAGTTTTTTGAGCGGGAGGTCGAACACCGGGGAGCTGTTTTTT. This gives the protein CASSFLSGRSNTGELFF. The chain links TRBV27 to TRBJ2-2, with 9 bases aligning to TRBD2. The germline gives CDR1 MNHEY, CDR2 SMNVEV (reference sequence). V trimming: 3 bases; J trimming: 0 bases; junction bases outside the gene matches: 5. The length of the CDR3 is 17 residues.

V is TRBV7-9 and J is TRBJ1-5, with D perhaps matching TRBD1 (6 bases). The ends were cut back, 5 bases at V and 6 bases at J, with 8 bases in the middle. Germline assignment: CDR1 SEHNR and CDR2 FQNEAQ (reference sequence). CDR3 length: 12 amino acids. The CDR3 is CASSLQGQPQHF. The CDR3 bases are TGTGCCAGCAGCCTACAGGGTCAGCCCCAGCATTTT. Based on the CDR3 plus reference TRBV7-9 and TRBJ1-5, the full variable domain is DTGVSQNPRHKITKRGQNVTFRCDPISEHNRLYWYRQTLGQGPEFLTYFQNEAQLEKSRLLSDRFSAERPKGSFSTLEIQRTEQGDSAMYLCASSLQGQPQHFGDGTRLSIL.

The chain is built from TRBV29-1 and TRBJ2-3; D is perhaps TRBD2 (6 bases). V was cut by 4 bases and J by 1 base, with 12 bases left in between. CDR1 SQVTM and CDR2 ANQGSEA come from the germline V gene. The CDR3 spans 14 residues. The CDR3 spells CSVVRTTGTDTQYF. CDR3 in DNA: TGCAGCGTTGTTAGGACTACCGGCACAGATACGCAGTATTTT.

The chain links TRBV2 to TRBJ2-5, with a tentative D call TRBD2 (5 bases). Trimming left V 6 bases short and J 7 bases short, with 18 bases between. The germline V gene encodes CDR1 SNHLY and CDR2 FYNNEI. This CDR3 is 14 amino acids long. This CDR3 is CASSNGVAGGTQYF. In nucleotides, the CDR3 is TGTGCCAGCAGCAACGGGGTAGCAGGCGGGACCCAGTACTTC. The full variable domain, its missing parts supplied by reference TRBV2 and TRBJ2-5, is EPEVTQTPSHQVTQMGQEVILRCVPISNHLYFYWYRQILGQKVEFLVSFYNNEISEKSEIFDDQFSVERPDGSNFTLKIRSTKLEDSAMYFCASSNGVAGGTQYFGPGTRLLVL.

This chain links TRBV19 with TRBJ1-2; TRBD1 matches at 8 bases. This CDR3 is built from 15 residues. Germline CDR1 reads LNHDA; CDR2 reads SQIVND (reference sequence). The trim removed 3 bases at V and 7 bases at J, leaving 10 bases unmatched. CDR3 amino acids: CASSIHPGQESGYTF. The CDR3 DNA follows: TGTGCCAGTAGTATTCATCCGGGACAGGAGAGTGGCTACACCTTC.

This clone was seen a single time. V gene TRBV6-1 combines with J gene TRBJ1-2; D gene ambiguous. The germline V gene encodes CDR1 MNHNS and CDR2 SASEGT. This CDR3 has 14 residues. V shed 2 bases and J shed 0 bases, with 7 bases lying between them. CDR3 loop: CASSERATNYGYTF. Written as DNA, the CDR3 is TGTGCCAGCAGTGAAAGGGCTACTAACTATGGCTACACCTTC.

This clone was recorded once. The V and J genes are TRBV5-4 and TRBJ2-5; D call uncertain. The CDR3 spans 12 residues. Trimming shortened V by 4 bases and J by 4 bases, and 8 bases separated the two germline ends. Germline V gives CDR1 SGHNT, CDR2 YYREEE (reference sequence). CDR3 bases: TGTGCCAGCAGCAGGTGGGGAGAGACCCAGTACTTC. It translates to CASSRWGETQYF.

This clone has a handful of counts. The same CDR3 arises from other DNA sequences in this sample as well. V is TRBV2 and J is TRBJ1-5, with D possibly TRBD1 on 5 matching bases. The length of the CDR3 is 12 residues. Between the trimmed V and J ends, which lost 8 bases and 2 bases, there was a span of 7 bases. CDR1 and CDR2 from the germline V gene are SNHLY and FYNNEI. CDR3 residues: CASGAGNQPQHF. The DNA for the CDR3 is TGTGCCAGCGGGGCGGGCAATCAGCCCCAGCATTTT.

V usage is TRBV19 and J usage is TRBJ2-3, with 7 positions matching TRBD1. V shed 4 bases and J 6 bases; nucleotides not matched to a gene: 7. Germline V CDR1 and CDR2: LNHDA, SQIVND (reference sequence). The CDR3 spans 14 residues. DNA of the CDR3: TGTGCCAGTAGTAGGGCCGCCAGGGGGGATACGCAGTATTTT. It codes for CASSRAARGDTQYF.

This chain connects TRBV5-8 to TRBJ2-7, with D perhaps matching TRBD1 (5 bases). The CDR3 spans 14 residues. Per the germline V gene, CDR1 is SGHTS and CDR2 is YDEGEE. Trimming took 0 bases from V and 5 from J, leaving 12 bases between them. CDR3 region: CASSLVQGWNEQYF. The CDR3 nucleotides are TGTGCCAGCAGCTTGGTTCAGGGATGGAACGAGCAGTACTTC.

The chain links TRBV7-9 to TRBJ1-4; D gene ambiguous. V lost 1 base and J lost 8, with 17 bases in between. The CDR3 consists of 16 residues. Per the germline V gene, CDR1 is SEHNR and CDR2 is FQNEAQ (reference sequence). CDR3 nucleotide sequence: TGTGCCAGCAGCTTAGATCGAGAGGGCTCTCGGGAAAAACTGTTTTTT. Amino acid sequence: CASSLDREGSREKLFF.

The rearrangement joins TRBV30 to TRBJ1-3; TRBD1 aligns across 8 bases. CDR1 is GTSNPN and CDR2 is SVGIG in the germline V gene (reference sequence). The trim removed 4 bases at V and 3 bases at J, leaving 14 bases unmatched. This CDR3 contains 17 residues. CDR3 DNA sequence: TGTGCCTGGACAGTCCCCCCGGGACAGGAGGGTGGAAACACCATATATTTT. Translating it yields CAWTVPPGQEGGNTIYF.

V usage is TRBV5-6 and J usage is TRBJ2-7; D possibly corresponds to TRBD2 (6 bases). CDR3 length equals 16 residues. Germline CDR1 is SGHDT and CDR2 is YYEEEE. V lost 2 bases and J 2 bases, leaving 17 bases between the germline ends. CDR3 in DNA: TGTGCCAGCAGCTTACGATCGGGGACTCTCACCTACGAGCAGTACTTC. Amino acid sequence: CASSLRSGTLTYEQYF.

This rearrangement joins TRBV5-1 to TRBJ2-2; 8 bases are a match to TRBD2. Trimming at V came to 0 bases and at J to 5 bases, leaving 12 bases not matched to a gene. Germline V CDR1 and CDR2: SGHRS, YFSETQ. The CDR3 covers 18 residues. CDR3 sequence reads: CASSLADAGGPRTGELFF. CDR3 bases: TGCGCCAGCAGCTTGGCCGATGCGGGAGGCCCGAGGACCGGGGAGCTGTTTTTT.

This rearrangement joins TRBV19 to TRBJ2-1; TRBD2 matches 12 bases. J gave up 7 bases and V 0 bases, and 16 bases lay outside the gene matches. Germline-derived CDR1 and CDR2 are LNHDA and SQIVND (reference sequence). The CDR3 is 20 amino acids. DNA of the CDR3: TGTGCCAGTAGTATAGATGCCATCTCTCTAACTAGCGGGAGGAGGAATGAGCAGTTCTTC. Translation: CASSIDAISLTSGRRNEQFF.

The rearrangement uses TRBV10-3 and TRBJ1-4, with TRBD1 identical over 7 bases. CDR3 length equals 17 residues. Germline CDR1 is ENHRY and CDR2 is SYGVKD. The junction had 10 bases not matched to a gene; V was cut back by 6 bases and J by 0 bases. CDR3: CAIRETGPLATNEKLFF. The CDR3 bases are TGTGCCATCAGAGAGACAGGGCCACTTGCAACTAATGAAAAACTGTTTTTT.

The gene calls are TRBV6-6 and TRBJ2-7; a possible D gene is TRBD2 (5 bases). The germline CDR1 and CDR2 sequences are MNHNY and SVGAGI (reference sequence). V was pared by 0 bases and J by 10 bases, with 10 bases between. The CDR3 is 12 residues long. Here the CDR3 reads CASSYSQEGQYF. The CDR3 bases are TGTGCCAGCAGTTACTCCCAAGAGGGACAGTACTTC.

The chain couples TRBV28 to TRBJ1-2; 8 nucleotides line up with TRBD1. Germline CDR1 is MDHEN and CDR2 is SYDVKM. J was trimmed by 7 bases and V by 7 bases; bases with no gene match: 5. This CDR3 region has 12 residues. CDR3 sequence (DNA): TGTGCCAGCACCCGGACAGGGAGTGGCTACACCTTC. Translation: CASTRTGSGYTF.

The CDR3 sequence: CAWSPDEKLFF. The CDR3 nucleotides are TGTGCCTGGAGCCCCGATGAAAAACTGTTTTTT. The chain carries TRBV30 and TRBJ1-4, with D unclear. Per the germline V gene, CDR1 is GTSNPN and CDR2 is SVGIG (reference sequence). Trimming removed 3 bases at V and 6 bases at J, with 5 bases between. The CDR3 loop spans 11 amino acids.

A word on this clone: At the DNA level, this CDR3 is encoded by other sequences in the same sample as well. The chain is built from TRBV19 and TRBJ1-1; tentative D call: TRBD1 (6 bases). The V and J ends lost 2 bases and 0 bases respectively, with 7 bases between them. The CDR3 has 14 amino acids. Germline V gives CDR1 LNHDA, CDR2 SQIVND (reference sequence). CDR3 nucleotides: TGTGCCAGTAGTATAAGGGGGTTGAACACTGAAGCTTTCTTT. Translation gives CASSIRGLNTEAFF.

V usage is TRBV5-1 and J usage is TRBJ2-7; TRBD2 matches at 8 bases. The length of the CDR3 is 15 residues. Germline CDR1 and CDR2: SGHRS and YFSETQ. Trimming removed 0 bases from V and 5 bases from J; junction bases left unmatched: 7. As DNA, the CDR3 is TGCGCCAGCAGCTTGGTTTTAGCGGGAAGTGACGAGCAGTACTTC. It specifies CASSLVLAGSDEQYF.

V gene TRBV5-1 combines with J gene TRBJ2-5; 12 bases align to TRBD2. Per germline, CDR1 SGHRS and CDR2 YFSETQ. The V segment lost 0 bases and the J segment 5 bases; nucleotides outside the gene matches: 8. The CDR3 spans 17 residues. DNA of the CDR3: TGCGCCAGCAGCTTGGTACCTAGCGGGAGGGCCTGGGAGACCCAGTACTTC. This encodes CASSLVPSGRAWETQYF.

The CDR3 protein is CATSRAGGQSGANVLTF. The CDR3, as DNA: TGTGCCACCAGCAGAGCGGGGGGACAGTCTGGGGCCAACGTCCTGACTTTC. This rearrangement joins TRBV15 to TRBJ2-6; D could derive from TRBD1 or TRBD2 (7 bases each). Trimming stripped 1 base from V and 1 base from J, with 11 bases between. The CDR3 consists of 17 residues. CDR1 is LNHNV, CDR2 YYDKDF, per germline (reference sequence).

This sequence joins TRBV4-3 and TRBJ2-3; no clear D. The length of the CDR3 is 17 residues. The V end was cut by 4 bases, the J end by 5 bases, with 22 bases between. CDR1 and CDR2 from the germline V gene are LGHNA and YSLEER. CDR3 residues: CASSRRPGLGAGDTQYF. In DNA form, the CDR3 reads TGCGCCAGCAGCCGACGGCCCGGGCTGGGTGCCGGAGATACGCAGTATTTT.

The V call is TRBV29-1, the J call TRBJ2-1; TRBD1 agrees at 7 bases. CDR1 and CDR2 from the germline V gene are SQVTM and ANQGSEA. V shed 5 bases and J 6 bases; nucleotides not matched to a gene: 7. The CDR3 is 13 residues long. The DNA for the CDR3 is TGCAGCGTTCTTGGGACAGCAGGCAATGAGCAGTTCTTC. Translating gives CSVLGTAGNEQFF.